These 27 T cell receptor beta chains originate from one sample sequenced in a study of blood T cell repertoires in COVID-19. This table comes from immunoSEQ multiplex PCR, and its TCRdb copy is limited to in-frame clones, with some not included. The sample has about 40,000 clones, about 90% seen once. Sequencing used peripheral blood. All receptors come from a woman in her twenties or thirties in a cohort sampled during active COVID-19.

This clone appeared once. V gene TRBV6-2 or TRBV6-3 combines with J gene TRBJ2-1, with 9 bases lining up with TRBD2. With 6 bases clipped from V and 7 bases from J, the junction kept 16 bases outside the gene matches. CDR3 length equals 17 residues. The germline V gene encodes CDR1 MNHEY and CDR2 SVGEGT. The CDR3 protein is CASRPNLSGSWGNEQFF. The CDR3 DNA reads as TGTGCCAGCAGGCCTAACCTTAGCGGGAGTTGGGGTAATGAGCAGTTCTTC.

This clone has a single count. The chain couples TRBV27 to TRBJ2-2, with a possible D match to TRBD2 (7 bases). The CDR3 contains 17 residues. Germline assignment: CDR1 MNHEY and CDR2 SMNVEV (reference sequence). Trimming took 4 bases from V and 5 from J, leaving 20 bases between them. CDR3 loop: CASSSTTGGRRTGELFF. CDR3 DNA: TGTGCCAGCAGTTCTACCACCGGGGGGCGAAGGACCGGGGAGCTGTTTTTT.

The chain is built from TRBV30 and TRBJ1-5, with D possibly matching TRBD1 (5 bases). This CDR3 spans 13 amino acids. Germline CDR1 GTSNPN, CDR2 SVGIG (reference sequence). The germline V and J ends were trimmed by 4 bases and 4 bases, with 11 bases remaining between them. The CDR3 coding sequence is TGTGCCTGGACTGCAGGGTCTAATCAGCCCCAGCATTTT. Encoded protein: CAWTAGSNQPQHF.

The rearrangement links TRBV19 to TRBJ2-7, with 7 bases fitting TRBD2. This CDR3 has 14 residues. V shed 4 bases, J shed 0 bases, and the junction held 3 bases outside the gene matches. The germline V gene encodes CDR1 LNHDA and CDR2 SQIVND (reference sequence). The CDR3 loop is CASSTSGSSYEQYF. The CDR3 bases are TGTGCCAGTAGTACTAGCGGAAGCTCCTACGAGCAGTACTTC. Full variable domain (missing parts from reference TRBV19 and TRBJ2-7): DGGITQSPKYLFRKEGQNVTLSCEQNLNHDAMYWYRQDPGQGLRLIYYSQIVNDFQKGDIAEGYSVSREKKESFPLTVTSAQKNPTAFYLCASSTSGSSYEQYFGPGTRLTVT.

V and J are TRBV28 and TRBJ2-7; unclear D gene. CDR3 size: 13 residues. In germline, CDR1 is MDHEN, CDR2 SYDVKM. The V and J ends lost 6 bases and 3 bases respectively, with 12 bases between them. CDR3 nucleotide sequence: TGTGCCAGCAGCACCTACGGGTTCTACGAGCAGTACTTC. This codes for CASSTYGFYEQYF.

The chain carries TRBV6-2 or TRBV6-3 and TRBJ2-7; 7 bases are a match to TRBD1. CDR1 is MNHEY and CDR2 is SVGEGT in the germline V gene. The CDR3 spans 15 residues. The V and J ends lost 6 bases and 4 bases, in that order; junction bases with no gene match: 12. The chain's CDR3 is CASSLRTGLIYEQYF. The CDR3 DNA follows: TGTGCCAGCAGCCTCAGGACAGGATTGATTTACGAGCAGTACTTC.

The genes are TRBV7-3 and TRBJ2-5, with a possible D match to TRBD1 (5 bases). This CDR3 comprises 13 residues. The V gene's germline CDR1 is SGHTA and CDR2 FQGTGA. V lost 2 bases and J 5 bases, leaving 9 bases between the germline ends. The CDR3 spells CASSLGQGETQYF. The CDR3 nucleotides are TGTGCCAGCAGCTTAGGGCAGGGTGAGACCCAGTACTTC.

This clone was found once. The chain carries TRBV28 and TRBJ2-1; 13 nucleotides agree with TRBD2. The CDR3 spans 15 residues. Germline V gives CDR1 MDHEN, CDR2 SYDVKM. Losses at the gene ends were 6 bases for V and 9 bases for J; bases not matched to a gene: 8. The CDR3 sequence: CASSIGLAGVGEQFF. In nucleotides, the CDR3 is TGTGCCAGCAGCATTGGACTAGCGGGAGTCGGTGAGCAGTTCTTC.

J is TRBJ2-1 and V is TRBV12-5; D gene ambiguous. The V gene's germline CDR1 is LGHNT and CDR2 FRNRAP. The CDR3 covers 14 residues. Trimming took 2 bases from V and 4 from J, leaving 9 bases between them. The chain's CDR3 is CASGLSTQYNEQFF. CDR3 in DNA: TGTGCTAGTGGTTTGTCGACTCAATACAATGAGCAGTTCTTC.

This chain links TRBV29-1 with TRBJ2-1; TRBD1 aligns across 11 bases. The CDR3 covers 13 residues. With V trimmed by 6 bases and J by 10 bases, 8 bases remained unmatched. The germline V gene has CDR1 SQVTM and CDR2 ANQGSEA. CDR3 sequence reads: CSVDRGRLSEQFF. For the CDR3, the DNA is TGCAGCGTGGACAGGGGGCGGCTAAGCGAGCAGTTCTTC.

The chain carries TRBV19 and TRBJ2-1; possibly TRBD1 for D (6 bases). The V gene's germline CDR1 is LNHDA and CDR2 SQIVND (reference sequence). CDR3 length: 17 residues. V was trimmed by 3 bases and J by 4 bases, leaving 19 bases between them. The CDR3 bases are TGTGCCAGTAGTATTCCCGTGACCGGGACACCTTACAATGAGCAGTTCTTC. It yields the protein CASSIPVTGTPYNEQFF. Full variable domain (missing parts from reference TRBV19 and TRBJ2-1): DGGITQSPKYLFRKEGQNVTLSCEQNLNHDAMYWYRQDPGQGLRLIYYSQIVNDFQKGDIAEGYSVSREKKESFPLTVTSAQKNPTAFYLCASSIPVTGTPYNEQFFGPGTRLTVL.

The chain couples TRBV4-3 to TRBJ2-7; D is possibly TRBD2 (6 bases). There are 16 residues in the CDR3. Trimming removed 1 base at V and 1 base at J, with 14 bases between. Germline loops: CDR1 LGHNA, CDR2 YSLEER. The CDR3 nucleotides are TGCGCCAGCAGCCAAGGTTCCCCGGGGGTATCCTACGAGCAGTACTTC. It specifies CASSQGSPGVSYEQYF.

A few counts support this clone. V is TRBV4-2 and J is TRBJ2-3; tentatively, D is TRBD1 (6 bases). Between the trimmed V and J ends, which lost 3 bases and 2 bases, there was a span of 12 bases. Germline assignment: CDR1 LGHNA and CDR2 YNFKEQ. The length of the CDR3 is 15 residues. The CDR3 nucleotides are TGTGCCAGCAGCCAGGACAGACGGATCACAGATACGCAGTATTTT. This sequence encodes CASSQDRRITDTQYF.

The chain couples TRBV25-1 to TRBJ2-7, with TRBD2 as a possible D gene (6 bases). Germline CDR1 and CDR2: MGHDK and SYGVNS. CDR3 length: 15 amino acids. V was pared by 3 bases and J by 0 bases, with 12 bases between. The CDR3 bases are TGTGCCAGCAGTGATTATGGGGGGACCTCCTACGAGCAGTACTTC. This translates into CASSDYGGTSYEQYF.

CDR3 DNA: TGTGCCAGCTCCCCCACTAGCGGGAGTTTACGAGAGACCCAGTACTTC. It encodes CASSPTSGSLRETQYF. This chain joins TRBV18 and TRBJ2-5; 11 bases align to TRBD2. Germline CDR1 reads KGHSH; CDR2 reads LQKENI. V gave up 6 bases and J gave up 4 bases; unmatched junction bases: 10. This CDR3 has 16 residues.

CDR3 in DNA: TGTGCCAGCAGCCCGGGACTAGCGGGCTACGAGCAGTACTTC. The encoded protein is CASSPGLAGYEQYF. The chain couples TRBV28 to TRBJ2-7; TRBD2 matches at 12 bases. V gave up 6 bases and J gave up 3 bases; unmatched junction bases: 3. Germline V gene lookup returns CDR1 MDHEN and CDR2 SYDVKM. This CDR3 region has 14 residues.

The chain is built from TRBV27 and TRBJ2-7, with a weak D call TRBD1 (5 bases). The CDR3 is 13 amino acids. Trimming pared 3 bases from V and 3 bases from J, leaving 9 bases between. Germline loops: CDR1 MNHEY, CDR2 SMNVEV (reference sequence). CDR3 sequence (DNA): TGTGCCAGCAGTTTCGGCAGGGTCTACGAGCAGTACTTC. Translated, it gives CASSFGRVYEQYF.

The rearrangement links TRBV18 to TRBJ1-1; 10 bases fit TRBD1. Germline-derived CDR1 and CDR2 are KGHSH and LQKENI. Trimming cost V 5 bases and J 2 bases; bases outside gene matches: 5. The length of the CDR3 is 15 residues. CDR3 sequence (DNA): TGTGCCAGCTCATTTAAGACAGGGGGCAACACTGAAGCTTTCTTT. Encoded protein: CASSFKTGGNTEAFF.

The gene calls are TRBV7-3 and TRBJ2-2; D is possibly TRBD2 (5 bases). Germline-derived CDR1 and CDR2 are SGHTA and FQGTGA. V was cut by 11 bases and J by 0 bases, with 13 bases left in between. The CDR3 extends over 14 amino acids. The CDR3 region has the DNA TGTGCCTCTTCCGACGGGACGAACACCGGGGAGCTGTTTTTT. Translated: CASSDGTNTGELFF.

The rearrangement uses TRBV6-5 and TRBJ2-7; 10 positions match TRBD1. Germline loops: CDR1 MNHEY, CDR2 SVGAGI. V dropped 4 bases and J dropped 3; count of bases not matched to a gene: 6. The CDR3 runs 15 residues. CDR3 region: CASSLPGTGVYEQYF. CDR3 DNA: TGTGCCAGCAGTTTACCCGGGACAGGGGTCTACGAGCAGTACTTC.

This sequence joins TRBV29-1 and TRBJ2-1; D may be TRBD2 (5 bases). This CDR3 contains 13 residues. Deletions cut 0 bases from V and 6 bases from J, with 9 bases between. Germline CDR1 is SQVTM and CDR2 is ANQGSEA. CDR3 residues: CSVEERLANEQFF. DNA for the CDR3: TGCAGCGTTGAAGAACGCCTAGCCAATGAGCAGTTCTTC.

The V gene is TRBV2, the J gene TRBJ1-2, with D possibly TRBD1 on 5 matching bases. The CDR3 runs 14 residues. Germline V gene lookup returns CDR1 SNHLY and CDR2 FYNNEI. V lost 3 bases and J 5 bases, leaving 13 bases between the germline ends. Written as DNA, the CDR3 is TGTGCCAGCAGTGAGGTTAGGGGCGCATATGGCTACACCTTC. This gives the protein CASSEVRGAYGYTF.

The rearrangement links TRBV24-1 to TRBJ1-2; tentatively, D is TRBD1 (6 bases). Per the germline V gene, CDR1 is KGHDR and CDR2 is SFDVKD. The CDR3 totals 13 residues. V shed 2 bases and J shed 7 bases, with 10 bases lying between them. CDR3: CATSDWGLGGYTF. DNA for the CDR3: TGTGCCACCAGTGATTGGGGGCTGGGTGGCTACACCTTC.

V and J are TRBV6-1 and TRBJ2-7, with 7 bases identical to TRBD2. The CDR3 spans 16 residues. Germline CDR1 is MNHNS and CDR2 is SASEGT. V dropped 0 bases and J dropped 3; count of bases not matched to a gene: 8. CDR3 sequence: CASSEASVGGDYEQYF. The CDR3 bases are TGTGCCAGCAGTGAAGCGTCAGTTGGGGGGGACTACGAGCAGTACTTC.

The chain couples TRBV28 to TRBJ2-7; tentatively, D is TRBD2 (5 bases). Germline V gene data show CDR1 as MDHEN and CDR2 as SYDVKM. This CDR3 comprises 13 residues. Trimming shortened V by 3 bases and J by 2 bases, and 8 bases separated the two germline ends. CDR3 in DNA: TGTGCCAGCAGTTTCCCGGGGACCTACGAGCAGTACTTC. Protein sequence: CASSFPGTYEQYF.

The table lists this clone with a count of one. The rearrangement joins TRBV27 to TRBJ2-2; TRBD1 agrees at 11 bases. This CDR3 region has 17 residues. V lost 4 bases and J lost 4; bases outside the gene matches: 8. Germline lookup yields CDR1 MNHEY and CDR2 SMNVEV (reference sequence). The CDR3: CASSWYGTGGFTGELFF. CDR3 DNA sequence: TGTGCCAGCAGTTGGTATGGGACAGGGGGATTCACCGGGGAGCTGTTTTTT.

The J gene is TRBJ1-1, the V gene TRBV11-2; D may be TRBD1 (6 bases). This CDR3 is built from 19 residues. Per germline, CDR1 SGHAT and CDR2 FQNNGV. Trimming shortened V by 5 bases and J by 2 bases, and 27 bases separated the two germline ends. CDR3 region: CASSHPRARGPHGNTEAFF. Here the CDR3 DNA reads TGTGCCAGCAGCCACCCGAGGGCCAGGGGCCCCCATGGAAACACTGAAGCTTTCTTT. Supplemented by reference TRBV11-2 and TRBJ1-1, the full variable domain reads EAGVAQSPRYKIIEKRQSVAFWCNPISGHATLYWYQQILGQGPKLLIQFQNNGVVDDSQLPKDRFSAERLKGVDSTLKIQPAKLEDSAVYLCASSHPRARGPHGNTEAFFGQGTRLTVV.